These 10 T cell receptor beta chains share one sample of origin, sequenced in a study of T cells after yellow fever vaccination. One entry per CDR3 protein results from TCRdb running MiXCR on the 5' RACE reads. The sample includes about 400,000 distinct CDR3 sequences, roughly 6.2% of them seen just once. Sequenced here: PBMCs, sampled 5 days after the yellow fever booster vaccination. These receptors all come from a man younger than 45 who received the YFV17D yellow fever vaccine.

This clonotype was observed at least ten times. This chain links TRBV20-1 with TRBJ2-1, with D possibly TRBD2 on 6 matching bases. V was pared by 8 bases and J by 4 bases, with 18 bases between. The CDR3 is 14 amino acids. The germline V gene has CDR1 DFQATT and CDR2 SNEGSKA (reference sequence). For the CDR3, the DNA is TGCAGTCCCCTCTGGCCGGGGGAATACAATGAGCAGTTCTTC. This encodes CSPLWPGEYNEQFF.

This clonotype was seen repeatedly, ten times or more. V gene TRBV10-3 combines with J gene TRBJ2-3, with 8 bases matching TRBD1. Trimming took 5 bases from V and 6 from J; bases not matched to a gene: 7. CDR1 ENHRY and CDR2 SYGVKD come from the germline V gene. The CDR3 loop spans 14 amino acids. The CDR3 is CAISPGQEMDTQYF. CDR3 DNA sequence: TGTGCCATCAGTCCGGGACAGGAGATGGATACGCAGTATTTT.

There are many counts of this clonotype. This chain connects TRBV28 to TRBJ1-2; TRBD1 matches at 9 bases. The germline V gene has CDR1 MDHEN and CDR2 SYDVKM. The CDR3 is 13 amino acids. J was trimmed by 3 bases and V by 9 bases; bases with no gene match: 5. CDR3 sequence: CASGTGFYYGYTF. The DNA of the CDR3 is TGTGCCAGTGGGACAGGGTTTTACTATGGCTACACCTTC.

This CDR3 reads CASSTDLGYEQYF. DNA for the CDR3: TGTGCCAGCAGCACGGACTTGGGTTACGAGCAGTACTTC. The chain is built from TRBV11-2 and TRBJ2-7; perhaps TRBD2 as D (5 bases). Between the trimmed V and J ends, which lost 5 bases and 4 bases, there was a span of 12 bases. There are 13 residues in the CDR3. Germline CDR1 and CDR2: SGHAT and FQNNGV.

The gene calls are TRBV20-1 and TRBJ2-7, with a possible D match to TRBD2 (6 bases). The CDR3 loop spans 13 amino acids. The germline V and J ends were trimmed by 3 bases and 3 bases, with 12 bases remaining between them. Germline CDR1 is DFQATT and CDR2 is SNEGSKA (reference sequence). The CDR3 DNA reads TGCAGTGCTAGCCGGGACTCATACTACGAGCAGTACTTC. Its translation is CSASRDSYYEQYF.

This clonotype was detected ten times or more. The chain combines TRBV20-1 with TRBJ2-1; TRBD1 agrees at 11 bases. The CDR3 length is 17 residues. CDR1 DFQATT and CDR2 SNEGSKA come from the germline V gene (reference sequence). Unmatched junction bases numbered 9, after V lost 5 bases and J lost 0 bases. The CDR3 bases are TGCAGTGCTTCGGGACAGGGGGTCAGAAGCTCCTACAATGAGCAGTTCTTC. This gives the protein CSASGQGVRSSYNEQFF.

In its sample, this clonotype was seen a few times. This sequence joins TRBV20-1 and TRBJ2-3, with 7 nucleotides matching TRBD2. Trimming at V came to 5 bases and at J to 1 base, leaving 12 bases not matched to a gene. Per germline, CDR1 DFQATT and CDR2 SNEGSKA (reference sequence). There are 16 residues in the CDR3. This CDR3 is CSASPVAGLGTDTQYF. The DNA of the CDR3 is TGCAGTGCTTCACCAGTAGCGGGCTTAGGCACAGATACGCAGTATTTT.

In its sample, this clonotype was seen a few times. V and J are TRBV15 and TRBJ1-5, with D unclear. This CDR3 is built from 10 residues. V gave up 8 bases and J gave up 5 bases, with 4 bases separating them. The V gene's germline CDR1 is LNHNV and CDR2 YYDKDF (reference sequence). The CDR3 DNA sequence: TGTGCCACCCTGGATCAGCCCCAGCATTTT. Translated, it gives CATLDQPQHF.

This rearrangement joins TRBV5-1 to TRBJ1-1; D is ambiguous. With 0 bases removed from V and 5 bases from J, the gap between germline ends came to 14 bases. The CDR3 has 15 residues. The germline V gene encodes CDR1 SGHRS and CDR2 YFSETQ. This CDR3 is CASSLAGGSGTEAFF. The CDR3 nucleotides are TGCGCCAGCAGCTTGGCCGGCGGATCTGGGACTGAAGCTTTCTTT.

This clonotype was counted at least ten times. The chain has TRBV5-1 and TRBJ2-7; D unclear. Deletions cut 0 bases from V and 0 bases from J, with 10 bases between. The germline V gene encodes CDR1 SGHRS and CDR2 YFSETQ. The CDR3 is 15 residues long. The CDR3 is CASSLASSSSYEQYF. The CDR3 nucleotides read TGCGCCAGCAGCTTGGCTTCGAGTAGCTCCTACGAGCAGTACTTC. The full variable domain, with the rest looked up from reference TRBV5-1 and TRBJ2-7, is KAGVTQTPRYLIKTRGQQVTLSCSPISGHRSVSWYQQTPGQGLQFLFEYFSETQRNKGNFPGRFSGRQFSNSRSEMNVSTLELGDSALYLCASSLASSSSYEQYFGPGTRLTVT.